This TCR beta chain was retrieved from a study of Tregs in tolerant kidney transplant recipients. Findings of the study overall: Validation in larger populations is needed because few patients were studied.

Recipients received nonmyeloablative bone marrow transplants from related graft donors, with transient mixed chimerism. The J segment lost 7 bases and the V segment lost 3 bases, leaving 14 bases of the junction unmatched. CDR1 MDHEN and CDR2 SYDVKM come from the germline V gene. The length of the CDR3 is 17 residues. About this clone: Its target is unknown.

The table came from immunoSEQ multiplex PCR; TCRdb's copy has only in-frame clones and leaves some out. The sample lists approximately 81,000 clones; 75% to 95% were seen once. This chain uses TRBV28 with TRBJ1-5, with TRBD1 matching 8 bases. The input for sequencing was CD4+ T cells from blood (PBMCs), taken 24 months after the transplant. The origin of this receptor is a human patient who received a combined kidney and bone marrow transplant. These T cells may partly come from the graft donor. The CDR3: CASSFTTGTGRGQPQHF. CDR3 DNA: TGTGCCAGCAGTTTTACGACCGGGACAGGAAGAGGCCAGCCCCAGCATTTT.